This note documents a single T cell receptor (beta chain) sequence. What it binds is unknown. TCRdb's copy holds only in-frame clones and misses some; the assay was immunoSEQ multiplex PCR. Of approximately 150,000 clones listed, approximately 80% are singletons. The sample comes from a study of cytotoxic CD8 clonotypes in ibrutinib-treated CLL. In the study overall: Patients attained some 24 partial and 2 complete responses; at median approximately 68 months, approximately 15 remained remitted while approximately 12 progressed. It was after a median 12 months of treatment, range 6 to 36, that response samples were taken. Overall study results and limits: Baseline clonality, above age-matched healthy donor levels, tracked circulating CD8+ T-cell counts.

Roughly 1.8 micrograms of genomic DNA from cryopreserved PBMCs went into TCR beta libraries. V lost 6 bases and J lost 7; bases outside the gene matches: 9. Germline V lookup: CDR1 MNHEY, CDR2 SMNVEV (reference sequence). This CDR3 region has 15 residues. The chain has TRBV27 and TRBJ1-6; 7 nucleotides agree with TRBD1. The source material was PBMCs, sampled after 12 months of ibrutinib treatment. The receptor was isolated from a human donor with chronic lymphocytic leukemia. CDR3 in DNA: TGTGCCAGCAGGGCAGTGGGGACAGAAAATTCACCCCTCCACTTT. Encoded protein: CASRAVGTENSPLHF.